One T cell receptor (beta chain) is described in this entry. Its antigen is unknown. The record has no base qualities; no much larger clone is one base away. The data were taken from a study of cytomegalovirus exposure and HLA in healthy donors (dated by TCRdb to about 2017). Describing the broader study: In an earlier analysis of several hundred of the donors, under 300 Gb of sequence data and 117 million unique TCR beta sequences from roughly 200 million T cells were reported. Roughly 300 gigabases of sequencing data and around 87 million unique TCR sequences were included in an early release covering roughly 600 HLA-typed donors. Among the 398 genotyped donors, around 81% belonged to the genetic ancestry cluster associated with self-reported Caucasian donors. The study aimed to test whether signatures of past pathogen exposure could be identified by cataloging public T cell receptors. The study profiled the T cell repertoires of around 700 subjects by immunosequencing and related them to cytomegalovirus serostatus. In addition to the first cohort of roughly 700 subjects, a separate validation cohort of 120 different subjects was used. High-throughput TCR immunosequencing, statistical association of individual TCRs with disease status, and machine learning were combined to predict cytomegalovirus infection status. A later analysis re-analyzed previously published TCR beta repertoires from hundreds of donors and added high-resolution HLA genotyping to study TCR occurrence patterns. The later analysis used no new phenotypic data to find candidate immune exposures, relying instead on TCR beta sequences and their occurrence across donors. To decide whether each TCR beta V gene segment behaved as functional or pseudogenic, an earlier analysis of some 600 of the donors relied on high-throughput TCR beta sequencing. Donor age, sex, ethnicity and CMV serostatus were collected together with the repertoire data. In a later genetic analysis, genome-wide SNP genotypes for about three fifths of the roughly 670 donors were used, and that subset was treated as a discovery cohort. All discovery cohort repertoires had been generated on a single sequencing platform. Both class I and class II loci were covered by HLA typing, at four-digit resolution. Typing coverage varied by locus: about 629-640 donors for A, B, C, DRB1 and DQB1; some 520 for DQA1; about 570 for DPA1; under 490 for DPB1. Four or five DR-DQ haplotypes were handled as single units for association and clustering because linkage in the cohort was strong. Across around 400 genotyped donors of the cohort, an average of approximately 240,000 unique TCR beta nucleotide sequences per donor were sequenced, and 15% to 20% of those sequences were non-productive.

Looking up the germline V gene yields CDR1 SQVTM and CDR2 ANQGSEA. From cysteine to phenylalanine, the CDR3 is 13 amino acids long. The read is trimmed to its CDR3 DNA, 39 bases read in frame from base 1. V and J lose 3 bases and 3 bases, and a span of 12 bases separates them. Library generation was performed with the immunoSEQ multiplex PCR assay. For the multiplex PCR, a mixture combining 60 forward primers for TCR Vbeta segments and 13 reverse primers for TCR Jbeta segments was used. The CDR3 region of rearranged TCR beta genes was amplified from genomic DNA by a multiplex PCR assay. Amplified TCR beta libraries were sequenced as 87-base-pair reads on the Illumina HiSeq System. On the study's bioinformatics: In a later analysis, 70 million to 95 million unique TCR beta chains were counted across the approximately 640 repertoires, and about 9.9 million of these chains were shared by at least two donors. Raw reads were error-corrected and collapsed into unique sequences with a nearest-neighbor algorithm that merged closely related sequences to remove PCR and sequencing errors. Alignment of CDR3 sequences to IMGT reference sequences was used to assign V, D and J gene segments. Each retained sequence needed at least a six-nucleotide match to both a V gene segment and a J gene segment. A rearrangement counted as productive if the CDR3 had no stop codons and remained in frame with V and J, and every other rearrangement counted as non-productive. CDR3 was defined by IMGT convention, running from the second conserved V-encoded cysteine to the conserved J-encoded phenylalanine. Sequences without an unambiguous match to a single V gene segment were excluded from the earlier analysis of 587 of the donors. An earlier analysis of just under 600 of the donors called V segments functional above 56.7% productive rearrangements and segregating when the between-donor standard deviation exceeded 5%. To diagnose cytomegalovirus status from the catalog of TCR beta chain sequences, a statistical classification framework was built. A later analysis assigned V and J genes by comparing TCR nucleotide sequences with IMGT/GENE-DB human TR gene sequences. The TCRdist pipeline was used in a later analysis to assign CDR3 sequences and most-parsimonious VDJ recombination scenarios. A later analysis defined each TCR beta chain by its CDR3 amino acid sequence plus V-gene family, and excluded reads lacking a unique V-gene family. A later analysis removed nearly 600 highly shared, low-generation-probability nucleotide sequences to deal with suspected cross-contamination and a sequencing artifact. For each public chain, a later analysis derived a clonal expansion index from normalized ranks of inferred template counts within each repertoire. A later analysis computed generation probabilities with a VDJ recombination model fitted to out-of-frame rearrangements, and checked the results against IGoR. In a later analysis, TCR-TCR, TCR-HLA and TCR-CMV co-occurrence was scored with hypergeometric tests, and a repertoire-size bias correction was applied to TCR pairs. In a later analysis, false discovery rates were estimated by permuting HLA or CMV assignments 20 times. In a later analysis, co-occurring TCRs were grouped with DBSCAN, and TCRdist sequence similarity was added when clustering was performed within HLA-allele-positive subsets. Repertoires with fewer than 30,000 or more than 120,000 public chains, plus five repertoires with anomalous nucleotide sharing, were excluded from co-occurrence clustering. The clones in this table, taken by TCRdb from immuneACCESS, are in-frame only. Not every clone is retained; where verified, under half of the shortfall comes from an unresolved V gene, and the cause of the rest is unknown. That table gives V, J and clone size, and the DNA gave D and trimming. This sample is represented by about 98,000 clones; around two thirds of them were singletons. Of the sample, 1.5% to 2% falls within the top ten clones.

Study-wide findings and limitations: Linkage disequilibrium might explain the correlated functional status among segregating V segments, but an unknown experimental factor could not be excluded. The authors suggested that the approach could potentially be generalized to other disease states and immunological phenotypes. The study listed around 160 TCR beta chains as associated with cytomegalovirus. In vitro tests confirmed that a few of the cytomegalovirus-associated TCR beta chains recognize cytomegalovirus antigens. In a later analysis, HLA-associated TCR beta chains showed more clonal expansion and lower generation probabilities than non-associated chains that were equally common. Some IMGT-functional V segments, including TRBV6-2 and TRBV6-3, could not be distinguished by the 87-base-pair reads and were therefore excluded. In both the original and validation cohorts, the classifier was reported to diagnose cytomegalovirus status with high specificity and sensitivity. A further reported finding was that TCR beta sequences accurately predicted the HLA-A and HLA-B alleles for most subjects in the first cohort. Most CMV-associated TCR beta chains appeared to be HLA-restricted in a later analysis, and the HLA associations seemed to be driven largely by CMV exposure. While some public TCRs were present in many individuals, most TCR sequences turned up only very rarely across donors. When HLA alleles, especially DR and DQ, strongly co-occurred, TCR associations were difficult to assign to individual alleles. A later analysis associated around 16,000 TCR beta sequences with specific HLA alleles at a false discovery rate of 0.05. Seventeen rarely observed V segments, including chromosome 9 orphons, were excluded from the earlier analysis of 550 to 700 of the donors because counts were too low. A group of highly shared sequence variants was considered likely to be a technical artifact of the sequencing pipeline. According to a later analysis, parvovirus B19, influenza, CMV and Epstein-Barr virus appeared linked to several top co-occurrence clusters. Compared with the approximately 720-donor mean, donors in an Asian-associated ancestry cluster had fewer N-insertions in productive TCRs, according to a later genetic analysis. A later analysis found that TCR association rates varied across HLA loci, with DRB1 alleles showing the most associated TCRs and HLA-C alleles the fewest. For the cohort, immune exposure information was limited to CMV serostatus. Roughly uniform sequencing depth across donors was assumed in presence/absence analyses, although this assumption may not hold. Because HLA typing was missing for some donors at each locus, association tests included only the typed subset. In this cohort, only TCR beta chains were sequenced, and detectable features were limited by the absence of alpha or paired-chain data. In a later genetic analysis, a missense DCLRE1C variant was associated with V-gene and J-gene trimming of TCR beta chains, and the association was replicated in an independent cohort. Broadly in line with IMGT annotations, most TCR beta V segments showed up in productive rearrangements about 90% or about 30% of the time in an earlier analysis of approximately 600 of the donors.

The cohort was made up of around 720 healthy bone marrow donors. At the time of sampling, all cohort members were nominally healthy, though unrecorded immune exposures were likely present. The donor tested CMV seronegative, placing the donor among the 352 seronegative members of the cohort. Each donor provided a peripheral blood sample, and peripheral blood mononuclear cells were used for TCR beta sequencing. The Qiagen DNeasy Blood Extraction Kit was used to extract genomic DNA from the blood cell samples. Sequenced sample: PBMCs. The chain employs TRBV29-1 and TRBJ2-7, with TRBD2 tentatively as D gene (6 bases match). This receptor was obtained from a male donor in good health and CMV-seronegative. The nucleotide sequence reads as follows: TGCAGCGTTGAGGGGGGAGACATCTACGAGCAGTACTTC. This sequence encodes CSVEGGDIYEQYF.